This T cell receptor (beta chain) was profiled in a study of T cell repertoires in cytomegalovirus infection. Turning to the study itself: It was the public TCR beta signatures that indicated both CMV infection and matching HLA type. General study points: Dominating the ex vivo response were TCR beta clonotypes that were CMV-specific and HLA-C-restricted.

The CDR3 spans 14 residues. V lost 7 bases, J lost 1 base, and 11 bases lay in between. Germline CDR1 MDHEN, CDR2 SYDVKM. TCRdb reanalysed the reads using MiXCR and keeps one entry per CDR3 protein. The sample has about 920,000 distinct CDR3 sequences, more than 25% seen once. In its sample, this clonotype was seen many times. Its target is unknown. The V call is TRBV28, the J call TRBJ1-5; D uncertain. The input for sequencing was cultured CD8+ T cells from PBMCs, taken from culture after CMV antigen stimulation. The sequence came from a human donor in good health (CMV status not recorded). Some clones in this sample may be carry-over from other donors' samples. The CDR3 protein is CASTLGSSNQPQHF. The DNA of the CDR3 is TGTGCCAGCACCCTGGGGAGCAGCAATCAGCCCCAGCATTTT.